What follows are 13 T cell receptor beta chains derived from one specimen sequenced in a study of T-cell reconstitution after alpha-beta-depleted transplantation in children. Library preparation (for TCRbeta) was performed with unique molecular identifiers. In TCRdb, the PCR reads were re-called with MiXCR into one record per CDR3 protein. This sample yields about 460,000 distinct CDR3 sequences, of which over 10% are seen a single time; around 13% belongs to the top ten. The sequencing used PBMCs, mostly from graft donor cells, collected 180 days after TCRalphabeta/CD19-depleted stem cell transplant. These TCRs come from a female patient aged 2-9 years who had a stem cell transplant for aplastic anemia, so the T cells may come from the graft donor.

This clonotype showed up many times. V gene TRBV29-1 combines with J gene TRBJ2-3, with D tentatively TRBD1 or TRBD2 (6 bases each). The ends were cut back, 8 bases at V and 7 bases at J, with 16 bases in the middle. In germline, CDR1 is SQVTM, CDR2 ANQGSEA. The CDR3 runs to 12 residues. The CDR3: CSPTVGGNTQYF. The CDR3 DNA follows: TGCAGCCCTACGGTGGGGGGCAATACGCAGTATTTT.

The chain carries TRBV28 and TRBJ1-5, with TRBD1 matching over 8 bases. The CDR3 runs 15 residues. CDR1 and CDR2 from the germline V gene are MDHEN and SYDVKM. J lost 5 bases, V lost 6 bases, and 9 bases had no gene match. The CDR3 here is CASRPTTGAYQPQHF. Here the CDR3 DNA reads TGTGCCAGCAGACCAACGACAGGGGCATATCAGCCCCAGCATTTT.

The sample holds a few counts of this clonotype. This CDR3 is CSVEGRLGTQYF. In DNA form, the CDR3 reads TGCAGCGTTGAAGGCAGGTTAGGGACCCAGTACTTC. The chain carries TRBV29-1 and TRBJ2-5; D gene uncertain. This CDR3 is built from 12 residues. CDR1 SQVTM and CDR2 ANQGSEA come from the germline V gene. The V gene lost 1 base and the J gene lost 7 bases, with 10 bases spanning the gap.

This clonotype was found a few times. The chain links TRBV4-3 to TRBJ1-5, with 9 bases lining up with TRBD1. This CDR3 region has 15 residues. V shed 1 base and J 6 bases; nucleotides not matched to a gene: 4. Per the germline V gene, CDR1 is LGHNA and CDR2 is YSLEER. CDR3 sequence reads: CASSQGGQGSQPQHF. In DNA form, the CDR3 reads TGCGCCAGCAGCCAAGGGGGACAGGGCAGTCAGCCCCAGCATTTT.

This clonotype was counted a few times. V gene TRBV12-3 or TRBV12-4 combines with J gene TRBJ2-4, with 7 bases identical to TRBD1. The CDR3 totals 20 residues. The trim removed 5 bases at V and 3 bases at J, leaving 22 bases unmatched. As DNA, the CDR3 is TGTGCCAGCAGTCTACGGGCCCCCTATCGACAGGGAGAGGTCAAAAACATTCAGTACTTC. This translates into CASSLRAPYRQGEVKNIQYF.

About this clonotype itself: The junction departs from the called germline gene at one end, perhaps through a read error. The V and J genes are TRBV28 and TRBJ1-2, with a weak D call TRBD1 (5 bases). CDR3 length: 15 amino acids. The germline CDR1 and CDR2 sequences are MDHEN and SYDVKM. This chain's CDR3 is CASSQLRVRSYGDTF. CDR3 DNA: TGTGCCAGCAGCCAACTCAGGGTTAGGTCCTATGGCGACACCTTC.

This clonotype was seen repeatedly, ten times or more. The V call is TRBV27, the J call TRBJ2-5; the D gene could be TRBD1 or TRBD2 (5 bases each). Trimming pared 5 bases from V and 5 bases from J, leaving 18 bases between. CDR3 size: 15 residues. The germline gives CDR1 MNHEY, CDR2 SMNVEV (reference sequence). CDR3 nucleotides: TGTGCCAGCAGTCCCCAGGCGGCCTGGGGGGAGACCCAGTACTTC. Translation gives CASSPQAAWGETQYF.

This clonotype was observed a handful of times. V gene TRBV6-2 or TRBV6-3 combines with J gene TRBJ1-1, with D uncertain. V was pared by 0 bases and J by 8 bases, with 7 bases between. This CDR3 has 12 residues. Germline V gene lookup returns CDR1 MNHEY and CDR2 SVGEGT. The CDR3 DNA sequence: TGTGCCAGCAGTTACTCGACACGGGAAGCTTTCTTT. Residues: CASSYSTREAFF.

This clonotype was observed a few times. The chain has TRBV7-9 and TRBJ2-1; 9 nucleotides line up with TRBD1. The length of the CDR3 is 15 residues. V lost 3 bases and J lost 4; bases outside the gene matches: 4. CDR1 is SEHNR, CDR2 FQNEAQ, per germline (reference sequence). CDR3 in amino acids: CASSFWTGVYNEQFF. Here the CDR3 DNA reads TGTGCCAGCAGCTTCTGGACAGGGGTGTACAATGAGCAGTTCTTC.

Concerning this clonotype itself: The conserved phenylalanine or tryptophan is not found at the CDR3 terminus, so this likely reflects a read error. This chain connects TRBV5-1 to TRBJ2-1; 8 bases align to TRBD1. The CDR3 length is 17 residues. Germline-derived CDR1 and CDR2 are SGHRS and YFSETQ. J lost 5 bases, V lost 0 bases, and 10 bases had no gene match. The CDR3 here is CASSLGLRDRQNNEQFL. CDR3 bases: TGCGCCAGCAGCTTGGGTTTGCGGGACAGGCAAAACAATGAGCAGTTCTTG.

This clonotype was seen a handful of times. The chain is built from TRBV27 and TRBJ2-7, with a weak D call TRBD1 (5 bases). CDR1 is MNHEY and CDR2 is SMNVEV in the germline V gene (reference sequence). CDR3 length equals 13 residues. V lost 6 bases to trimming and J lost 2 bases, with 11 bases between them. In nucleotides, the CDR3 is TGTGCCAGCAGCAGCAGGGAAACCTACGAGCAGTACTTC. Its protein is CASSSRETYEQYF.

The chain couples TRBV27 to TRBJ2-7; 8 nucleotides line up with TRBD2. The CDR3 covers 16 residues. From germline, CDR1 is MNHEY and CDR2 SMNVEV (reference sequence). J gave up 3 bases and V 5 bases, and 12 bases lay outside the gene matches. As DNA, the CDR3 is TGTGCCAGCAGTCCCTTCGCCTCGGGGGGGGTCTACGAGCAGTACGTC. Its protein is CASSPFASGGVYEQYV.

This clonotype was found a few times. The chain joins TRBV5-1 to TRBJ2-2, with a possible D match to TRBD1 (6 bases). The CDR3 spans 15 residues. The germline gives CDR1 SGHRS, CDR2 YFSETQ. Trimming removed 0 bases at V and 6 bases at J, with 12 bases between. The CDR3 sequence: CASSLAVGAAGELFF. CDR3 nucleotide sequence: TGCGCCAGCAGCTTGGCCGTGGGGGCGGCCGGGGAGCTGTTTTTT.